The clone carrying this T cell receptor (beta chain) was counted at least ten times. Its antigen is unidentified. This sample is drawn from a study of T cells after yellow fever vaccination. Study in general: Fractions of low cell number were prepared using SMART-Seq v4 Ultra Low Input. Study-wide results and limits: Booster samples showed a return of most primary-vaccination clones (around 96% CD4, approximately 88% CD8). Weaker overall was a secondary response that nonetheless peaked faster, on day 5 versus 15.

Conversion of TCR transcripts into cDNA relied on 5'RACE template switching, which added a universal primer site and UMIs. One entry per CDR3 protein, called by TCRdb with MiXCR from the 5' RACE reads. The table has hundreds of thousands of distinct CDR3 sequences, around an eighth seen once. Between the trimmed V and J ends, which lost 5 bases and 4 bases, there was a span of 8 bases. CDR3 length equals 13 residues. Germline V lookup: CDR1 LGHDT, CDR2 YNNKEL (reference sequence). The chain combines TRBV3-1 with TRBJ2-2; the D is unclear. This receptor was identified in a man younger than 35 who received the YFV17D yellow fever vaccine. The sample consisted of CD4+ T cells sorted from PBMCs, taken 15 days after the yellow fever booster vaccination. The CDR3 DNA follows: TGTGCCAGCAGCGTAGGCCGCACCGGGGAGCTGTTTTTT. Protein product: CASSVGRTGELFF.